Shown below are 18 T cell receptor beta chains from a single sample sequenced in a study of beta chain features in type 1 diabetes. Reverse transcription of all isolated RNA meant that expressed TCRB transcripts were sequenced. Measured with immunoSEQ multiplex PCR; TCRdb has only the in-frame clones, and not every one. The table records 970,000 or so clones, about 17% of them present only once. The sequencing sample was made of naive CD4+ T cells from blood. The origin of the receptors is a woman aged 18-29 years in good health.

The V and J genes are TRBV10-3 and TRBJ2-5; 8 bases map to TRBD1. This CDR3 is built from 14 residues. Unmatched junction bases numbered 5, after V lost 3 bases and J lost 5 bases. In germline, CDR1 is ENHRY, CDR2 SYGVKD. DNA for the CDR3: TGTGCCATCAGTGAAAGGACAGGGATGGAGACCCAGTACTTC. It yields the protein CAISERTGMETQYF.

This clone was picked up a small number of times. DNA of the CDR3: TGTGCCAGCAGAGGAGCGGGCCAGAGGCGGTACGAGCAGTACTTC. This sequence encodes CASRGAGQRRYEQYF. The chain carries TRBV6-5 and TRBJ2-7; possible D gene TRBD2, 6 bases. V lost 6 bases to trimming and J lost 4 bases, with 19 bases between them. Germline V gene sequence: CDR1 MNHEY, CDR2 SVGAGI. The CDR3 loop spans 15 amino acids.

The sample holds a few counts of this clone. The rearrangement links TRBV19 to TRBJ2-3; TRBD1 aligns across 7 bases. The CDR3 has 15 residues. Per germline, CDR1 LNHDA and CDR2 SQIVND (reference sequence). J gave up 4 bases and V 6 bases, and 10 bases lay outside the gene matches. CDR3 in amino acids: CASSRDRTFPDTQYF. The CDR3 DNA reads TGTGCCAGTAGCCGGGACAGAACGTTTCCAGATACGCAGTATTTT.

The rearrangement uses TRBV12-2 and TRBJ1-1. TRBV12-2 is a pseudogene. The CDR3 consists of 15 residues. The CDR3 sequence is CASRLVGGMNTEAFF. For the CDR3, the DNA is TGTGCAAGTCGCTTAGTGGGGGGGATGAACACTGAAGCTTTCTTT.

This rearrangement joins TRBV6-5 to TRBJ1-3; D perhaps matches TRBD1 (6 bases). CDR1 and CDR2 from the germline V gene are MNHEY and SVGAGI. The germline V and J ends were trimmed by 0 bases and 4 bases, with 13 bases remaining between them. The CDR3 loop spans 16 amino acids. The CDR3 here is CASSYSAGVIGNTIYF. In DNA, the CDR3 is TGTGCCAGCAGTTACTCGGCAGGGGTGATAGGAAACACCATATATTTT.

There are a few counts of this clone. V gene TRBV2 combines with J gene TRBJ2-7, with unresolved D. The V and J ends lost 1 base and 0 bases respectively, with 7 bases between them. Per the germline V gene, CDR1 is SNHLY and CDR2 is FYNNEI. The length of the CDR3 is 14 residues. CDR3 protein: CASSEVVPSYEQYF. The CDR3 DNA follows: TGTGCCAGCAGTGAAGTAGTGCCCTCCTACGAGCAGTACTTC.

In this sample, this clone turned up a few times. This chain links TRBV30 with TRBJ2-2; D ambiguous. The V end lost 1 base, the J end lost 0 bases, and 24 bases lay between the germline ends. This CDR3 has 20 residues. Looked up from germline, CDR1 is GTSNPN and CDR2 is SVGIG (reference sequence). CDR3 nucleotide sequence: TGTGCCTGGAGTGGAAGCGCGCTAGTGGGTTGTAACACGAACACCGGGGAGCTGTTTTTT. It yields the protein CAWSGSALVGCNTNTGELFF.

In its sample, this clone was seen a few times. The chain combines TRBV7-2 with TRBJ2-7, with D hard to call. The germline V and J ends were trimmed by 2 bases and 2 bases, with 10 bases remaining between them. CDR1 is SGHTA and CDR2 is FQGNSA in the germline V gene. This CDR3 is 14 amino acids long. The CDR3 sequence is CASSLRVQAYEQYF. The CDR3 bases are TGTGCCAGCAGCTTAAGGGTCCAGGCCTACGAGCAGTACTTC. Supplemented by reference TRBV7-2 and TRBJ2-7, the full variable domain reads GAGVSQSPSNKVTEKGKDVELRCDPISGHTALYWYRQSLGQGLEFLIYFQGNSAPDKSGLPSDRFSAERTGGSVSTLTIQRTQQEDSAVYLCASSLRVQAYEQYFGPGTRLTVT.

V and J are TRBV7-9 and TRBJ2-7; D possibly corresponds to TRBD1 (6 bases). V was pared by 6 bases and J by 6 bases, with 18 bases between. The CDR3 extends over 14 amino acids. Germline V gives CDR1 SEHNR, CDR2 FQNEAQ (reference sequence). This CDR3 is CASSRRTGPSEQYF. In DNA, the CDR3 is TGTGCCAGCAGTCGACGCACAGGGCCCTCCGAGCAGTACTTC.

This chain connects TRBV5-1 to TRBJ2-2, with TRBD1 matching 10 bases. This CDR3 is built from 16 residues. Trimming took 1 base from V and 5 from J; bases not matched to a gene: 5. Germline V gives CDR1 SGHRS, CDR2 YFSETQ. CDR3 DNA: TGCGCCAGCAGCTTGTATGGGACAGGGGCTACCGGGGAGCTGTTTTTT. This codes for CASSLYGTGATGELFF.

J is TRBJ2-7 and V is TRBV6-5; D is possibly TRBD1 (6 bases). V dropped 0 bases and J dropped 3 bases, with 12 bases sitting between them. Germline assignment: CDR1 MNHEY and CDR2 SVGAGI. This CDR3 contains 15 residues. The CDR3 is CASSYSLGHVYEQYF. The CDR3 nucleotides are TGTGCCAGCAGTTACTCTCTGGGACACGTCTACGAGCAGTACTTC.

A few counts support this clone. J is TRBJ2-4 and V is TRBV5-8; D not resolved. This CDR3 region has 14 residues. Germline CDR1 reads SGHTS; CDR2 reads YDEGEE. V lost 4 bases and J 11 bases, leaving 19 bases between the germline ends. This chain's CDR3 is CASSLSGPWAVQYF. CDR3 DNA: TGTGCCAGCAGCCTCTCCGGGCCCTGGGCGGTTCAGTACTTC.

This clone came up a few times. The chain is built from TRBV10-3 and TRBJ2-7; 8 nucleotides line up with TRBD1. V shed 6 bases, J shed 7 bases, and the junction held 14 bases outside the gene matches. The CDR3 is 15 residues long. Germline values: CDR1 ENHRY, CDR2 SYGVKD. As DNA, the CDR3 is TGTGCCATCAGCGAAGGAACGGACAGGGTTAGTGAGCAGTACTTC. Translating gives CAISEGTDRVSEQYF.

This clone was found a few times. The V and J genes are TRBV5-6 and TRBJ1-4, with 9 bases that match TRBD1. J was trimmed by 10 bases and V by 0 bases; bases with no gene match: 4. CDR3 length: 14 amino acids. Germline assignment: CDR1 SGHDT and CDR2 YYEEEE. DNA of the CDR3: TGTGCCAGCAGCTTGGAAACAGGGGGCGGAAAACTGTTTTTT. Protein sequence: CASSLETGGGKLFF.

V is TRBV5-6 and J is TRBJ1-4; D not certain. Trimming removed 4 bases at V and 8 bases at J, with 9 bases between. This CDR3 has 12 amino acids. CDR1 and CDR2 (germline): SGHDT, YYEEEE. CDR3 amino acids: CASSGRREKLFF. CDR3 coding DNA: TGTGCCAGCAGCGGCAGGAGGGAAAAACTGTTTTTT.

The chain is built from TRBV4-3 and TRBJ1-4, with D hard to call. Germline V gives CDR1 LGHNA, CDR2 YSLEER. V was trimmed by 2 bases and J by 4 bases, leaving 8 bases between them. The CDR3 has 14 residues. The CDR3 DNA reads as TGCGCCAGCAGCCAATTCAGCGGTAATGAAAAACTGTTTTTT. This encodes CASSQFSGNEKLFF.

Only a few counts were recorded for this clone. The chain recombines TRBV28 with TRBJ2-7; D uncertain. Germline V CDR1 and CDR2: MDHEN, SYDVKM. The CDR3 consists of 16 residues. Trimming removed 6 bases from V and 0 bases from J, with 18 bases in between. DNA for the CDR3: TGTGCCAGCAGCCCCGTCGGGCTGACGAGCTCCTACGAGCAGTACTTC. Protein product: CASSPVGLTSSYEQYF.

The chain uses TRBV28 and TRBJ2-1; 14 nucleotides line up with TRBD2. Germline CDR1 MDHEN, CDR2 SYDVKM. The CDR3 totals 15 residues. J lost 8 bases, V lost 6 bases, and 6 bases had no gene match. CDR3 DNA sequence: TGTGCCAGCAGCCCCGGGACTAGCGGGAGATATGAGCAGTTCTTC. Encoded protein: CASSPGTSGRYEQFF.